One and the same sample provided the 6 T cell receptor beta chains below, sequenced in a study of cytomegalovirus exposure and HLA in healthy donors. The PCR ran on 60 Vbeta and 13 Jbeta primers. Clones were sequenced by immunoSEQ multiplex PCR, and TCRdb holds only the in-frame ones, with some missing. The profile shows 81,000 or so clones, approximately 65% of them singletons. The sequenced sample consisted of PBMCs. The receptors here all came from a woman aged 25 to 39 in good health and CMV-seropositive.

This clone was counted only a few times. The sample carries other DNA sequences with the same CDR3. The rearrangement uses TRBV7-9 and TRBJ1-2, with D perhaps matching TRBD1 (5 bases). In germline, CDR1 is SEHNR, CDR2 FQNEAQ (reference sequence). V lost 1 base and J 6 bases, leaving 9 bases between the germline ends. The CDR3 runs to 13 residues. CDR3 sequence: CASSLGQGDGYTF. Here the CDR3 DNA reads TGTGCCAGCAGCTTAGGGCAGGGCGATGGCTACACCTTC.

The CDR3 region is CASSAITRGGEQFF. CDR3 in DNA: TGTGCCAGTAGTGCTATAACCCGGGGTGGGGAGCAGTTCTTC. The V call is TRBV19, the J call TRBJ2-1; possible D gene TRBD2, 5 bases. This CDR3 has 14 residues. The germline V and J ends were trimmed by 5 bases and 10 bases, with 18 bases remaining between them. Germline V gives CDR1 LNHDA, CDR2 SQIVND (reference sequence).

This chain connects TRBV7-8 to TRBJ1-3, with 9 positions matching TRBD1. Per germline, CDR1 SGHVS and CDR2 FQNEAQ. J lost 3 bases, V lost 2 bases, and 8 bases had no gene match. CDR3 length equals 17 residues. This chain's CDR3 is CASSLTIQGAIGNTIYF. Written as DNA, the CDR3 is TGTGCCAGCAGCTTAACTATACAGGGGGCGATTGGAAACACCATATATTTT. Full variable domain (outside the CDR3, taken from reference TRBV7-8 and TRBJ1-3): GAGVSQSPRYKVAKRGQDVALRCDPISGHVSLFWYQQALGQGPEFLTYFQNEAQLDKSGLPSDRFFAERPEGSVSTLKIQRTQQEDSAVYLCASSLTIQGAIGNTIYFGEGSWLTVV.

The rearrangement joins TRBV23-1 to TRBJ1-1, with 7 positions matching TRBD1. TRBV23-1 is an ORF, and what it does is uncertain. Germline trimming cut 2 bases from V and 1 base from J; bases unmatched to any gene: 4. The CDR3 sequence is 15 residues long. The CDR3 DNA reads as TGCGCCAGCAGTCAAATGACAGGGAAGAACACTGAAGCTTTCTTT. As protein: CASSQMTGKNTEAFF.

The chain links TRBV5-4 to TRBJ1-1; 7 bases are shared with TRBD1. The J segment lost 2 bases and the V segment lost 3 bases, leaving 4 bases of the junction unmatched. This CDR3 comprises 14 residues. The germline gives CDR1 SGHNT, CDR2 YYREEE (reference sequence). DNA of the CDR3: TGTGCCAGCAGCTGGACAGGATTAAACACTGAAGCTTTCTTT. Its protein is CASSWTGLNTEAFF.

The chain is built from TRBV10-3 and TRBJ2-7, with 9 bases aligning to TRBD1. Germline V lookup: CDR1 ENHRY, CDR2 SYGVKD. The CDR3 consists of 13 residues. Germline trimming cut 6 bases from V and 3 bases from J; bases unmatched to any gene: 3. Written as DNA, the CDR3 is TGTGCCATCAGCCAGGGACAGGGCTACGAGCAGTACTTC. The encoded protein is CAISQGQGYEQYF.